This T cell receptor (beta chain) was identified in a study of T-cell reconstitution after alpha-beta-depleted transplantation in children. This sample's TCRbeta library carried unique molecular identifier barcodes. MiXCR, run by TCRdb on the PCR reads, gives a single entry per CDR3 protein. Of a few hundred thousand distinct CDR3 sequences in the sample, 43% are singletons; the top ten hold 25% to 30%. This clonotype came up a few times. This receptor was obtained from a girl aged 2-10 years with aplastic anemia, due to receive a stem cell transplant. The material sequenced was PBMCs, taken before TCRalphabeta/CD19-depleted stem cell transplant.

The CDR3 region has the DNA TGTGCCAGCAGTACTAGCGGGGGTGGTCAAGAGACCCAGTACTTC. Its protein is CASSTSGGGQETQYF. This chain joins TRBV6-5 and TRBJ2-5; TRBD2 aligns across 11 bases. V lost 5 bases, J lost 2 bases, and 4 bases stayed unmatched. This CDR3 has 15 amino acids. Germline loops: CDR1 MNHEY, CDR2 SVGAGI.